This record looks at one T cell receptor (beta chain) sequence and its context. It lacks a known antigen. No base quality information exists; no much larger clone differs at one position. Trimming takes 5 bases off V and 4 bases off J; junction bases not matched to a gene: 2. The cysteine opens and the phenylalanine closes a CDR3 of 14 amino acids. Only the CDR3 DNA is retained, 42 bases long and in frame from the first base. Reading the germline V gene (reference sequence) gives CDR1 SEHNR and CDR2 FQNEAQ. Samples from volunteer blood donors who had recovered from COVID-19 were contributed by a second Seattle source. Each collaborating institution followed its own protocols to collect whole blood in K2EDTA tubes. For TCRbeta analysis, collaborators shipped samples in one of three forms: frozen whole blood, isolated PBMCs, or DNA extracted from either of those sample types. The sample belongs to a study of blood T cell repertoires in COVID-19 (dated by TCRdb to 2018 to 2021). A note on the overall study: Samples covering the acute and convalescent phases of COVID-19 were provided by collaborators in the United States, Italy and Spain. The material from the prospective study consisted of cDNA or gDNA derived from T cells, B-cell-depleted T cells, or PBMCs. Deeply sampled blood TCRbeta repertoires from subjects exposed to, actively infected with, or recovered from COVID-19 were included in the dataset. A freely available public database, intended as a resource for researchers studying the immune response to SARS-CoV-2, is where the repertoires were released. Samples were obtained from the ongoing ImmuneRACE study (first 160 participants) and from about 1,300 subjects provided by 6 global collaborators. A de-identified subject ID, COVID-19 status, age in years and sex were almost always included in the sample metadata. Where HLA class I and class II types were available, the types were taken from metadata supplied by the sample provider, not from assay-based typing.

TCRbeta CDR3 regions were amplified from genomic DNA using the immunoSEQ Assay, a bias-controlled multiplex PCR. In the authors' own workflow: The number of nucleated cells in each sample was estimated by amplification of reference gene primers within the assay. To quantify the absolute abundance of each unique TCRbeta CDR3 rearrangement, sequence reads were collapsed and filtered. For each sample, productive Simpson clonality was calculated by taking the square root of Simpson's diversity index across productive rearrangements. Not all clones reach the TCRdb copy of this immuneACCESS table, which keeps in-frame sequences only. Checked studies attribute under half of the gap to unresolved V genes and leave the rest unexplained. D and trimming come from the DNA, and the V and J calls and clone size come from that table. The sample table contains some 140,000 clones; only one count was recorded for more than 75% of them. 9.5% to 13% of the sample goes to the ten largest clones.

General conclusions and limits of the study: How much clinical and demographic metadata was included differed by source and by participant, and the metadata was provided uncurated.

This clonotype was sampled from a man aged 55 to 70 who had recovered from COVID-19. The chain links TRBV7-9 with TRBJ1-4; 9 junctional bases match TRBD1. What was sequenced was peripheral blood. The DNA is TGTGCCAGCAGCCCGGGACAGGGTAATGAAAAACTGTTTTTT. It translates to CASSPGQGNEKLFF.